A single sample is the source of the 11 T cell receptor beta chains below, sequenced in a study of Graves' ophthalmopathy and Graves' hyperthyroidism (dated 2018 in TCRdb). The listed sequencing device is Illumina HiSeq 2000. TCR beta CDR3 regions were amplified from RNA transcripts for repertoire sequencing. HTBI primers and the Qiagen OneStep RT-PCR kit were used in a first-round RT-PCR, which was followed by a second-round multiplex PCR, size selection and purification. TCRdb took the public reads, trimmed them with fastp at Q25, ran MiXCR for clone calling and kept in-frame beta chains. Every distinct CDR3 protein forms one entry, paired with its most common genes and DNA. The sample table contains 200,000 to 250,000 distinct CDR3 sequences; only one count was recorded for 20% to 25% of them. The biggest ten clones account for around two fifths of the sample. The sequenced sample was peripheral blood. These receptor sequences come from a woman aged 45-59 years with Graves' ophthalmopathy. Donor details come from another sample of the same person, matched by shared clones.

CDR3 protein: CASKVASGTETQYF. The CDR3 region has the DNA TGTGCCAGCAAAGTGGCTAGCGGGACAGAGACCCAGTACTTC. This chain joins TRBV6-1 and TRBJ2-5; 9 positions agree with TRBD2. CDR1 MNHNS and CDR2 SASEGT come from the germline V gene. Unmatched junction bases numbered 7, after V lost 7 bases and J lost 4 bases. This CDR3 has 14 residues.

This sequence joins TRBV27 and TRBJ1-5, with 9 bases aligning to TRBD1. The CDR3 loop spans 18 amino acids. The germline CDR1 and CDR2 sequences are MNHEY and SMNVEV (reference sequence). V gave up 7 bases and J gave up 5 bases; unmatched junction bases: 18. The CDR3 DNA reads as TGTGCCAGCATGAGACTAGACCGGGACAGGGCGAGTTATCAGCCCCAGCATTTT. Its protein product is CASMRLDRDRASYQPQHF.

V usage is TRBV12-3 or TRBV12-4 and J usage is TRBJ2-5; TRBD1 matches 8 bases. V lost 6 bases and J lost 5; bases outside the gene matches: 5. The CDR3 runs to 13 residues. The CDR3 region has the DNA TGTGCCAGCAGACGGACAGGGCGCGAGACCCAGTACTTC. Protein: CASRRTGRETQYF.

This clonotype was picked up many times. The CDR3 coding sequence is TGCAGCGTTACCCTTTTTCGAGCGGGAGTGAACGAGCAGTACTTC. Amino acid sequence: CSVTLFRAGVNEQYF. V usage is TRBV29-1 and J usage is TRBJ2-7; 8 bases agree with TRBD2. Per the germline V gene, CDR1 is SQVTM and CDR2 is ANQGSEA. This CDR3 comprises 15 residues. V lost 5 bases, J lost 5 bases, and 14 bases stayed unmatched.

This clonotype was counted between two and nine times. The chain combines TRBV12-3 or TRBV12-4 with TRBJ1-4; D uncertain. Between the trimmed V and J ends, which lost 1 base and 8 bases, there was a span of 20 bases. The CDR3 has 17 amino acids. CDR3 in DNA: TGTGCCAGCAGTTTAGGGATCACTCTATCATCAGAGGAAAAACTGTTTTTT. This sequence encodes CASSLGITLSSEEKLFF.

The rearrangement links TRBV24-1 to TRBJ1-5; 7 bases map to TRBD1. This CDR3 comprises 13 residues. J was trimmed by 7 bases and V by 5 bases; bases with no gene match: 4. Germline CDR1 and CDR2: KGHDR and SFDVKD. The CDR3: CATSGQGAQPQHF. For the CDR3, the DNA is TGTGCCACCAGTGGACAGGGTGCCCAGCCCCAGCATTTT.

The V gene is TRBV3-1, the J gene TRBJ2-7; D is possibly TRBD2 (6 bases). The V gene's germline CDR1 is LGHDT and CDR2 YNNKEL (reference sequence). V gave up 1 base and J gave up 6 bases, with 16 bases separating them. The CDR3 extends over 15 amino acids. CDR3 coding DNA: TGTGCCAGCAGCCAAGCTCCGGGAGTGGGGGGCGAGCAGTACTTC. Translating it yields CASSQAPGVGGEQYF.

This clonotype was observed at least ten times. This chain connects TRBV12-3 or TRBV12-4 to TRBJ1-5, with TRBD1 as a possible D gene (5 bases). The CDR3 sequence is 17 residues long. V was shortened by 2 bases and J by 2 bases, with 16 bases between the two germline ends. CDR3 DNA: TGTGCCAGCAGTTTATTGGTGGGGGGGGTTGGCAATCAGCCCCAGCATTTT. Amino acids: CASSLLVGGVGNQPQHF.

V and J are TRBV6-1 and TRBJ1-6; D may be TRBD1 (5 bases). V was cut by 5 bases and J by 9 bases, with 14 bases left in between. The CDR3 is made up of 14 amino acids. Germline CDR1 reads MNHNS; CDR2 reads SASEGT. CDR3 residues: CASSRQGTSSPLHF. CDR3 bases: TGTGCCAGCAGTCGGCAGGGAACTAGTTCACCCCTCCACTTT.

This chain uses TRBV29-1 with TRBJ2-6, with D perhaps matching TRBD1 or TRBD2 (5 bases each). Looked up from germline, CDR1 is SQVTM and CDR2 is ANQGSEA. There are 14 residues in the CDR3. The germline V and J ends were trimmed by 6 bases and 0 bases, with 9 bases remaining between them. Here the CDR3 reads CSVGRDSGANVLTF. CDR3 in DNA: TGCAGCGTGGGACGTGACTCTGGGGCCAACGTCCTGACTTTC.

Many counts were recorded for this clonotype. The V gene is TRBV20-1, the J gene TRBJ1-1; TRBD1 might be the D (6 bases). Germline lookup yields CDR1 DFQATT and CDR2 SNEGSKA (reference sequence). The CDR3 is 14 residues long. V shed 5 bases and J shed 5 bases, with 18 bases lying between them. The CDR3 DNA reads TGCAGTGCTTCCGGGACAACTTTAGGGACTGAAGCTTTCTTT. It codes for CSASGTTLGTEAFF.